The 20 T cell receptor beta chains reported below all come from one sample, sequenced in a study of human T cells and chemical hapten exposure. Time point in this sample: pre-sensitization, week 0. Treatment indicated: therapeutic diphenylcyclopropenone sensitization with weekly scalp DPC. TCRdb re-called the RACE reads with MiXCR, one entry per CDR3 protein. The table shows approximately 400,000 distinct CDR3 sequences, with roughly 5.3% occurring only once. The sequenced sample was whole blood, obtained in connection with sensitization to the hapten diphenylcyclopropenone (DPC). The receptors shown here come from a woman in her forties or fifties with alopecia areata. Some clones in this sample may be carry-over from other donors' samples.

This clonotype was counted between two and nine times. The chain employs TRBV3-1 and TRBJ2-7; D possibly corresponds to TRBD1 (6 bases). Trimming cost V 4 bases and J 2 bases, with 15 bases left between them. This CDR3 has 15 residues. Germline CDR1 is LGHDT and CDR2 is YNNKEL (reference sequence). In nucleotides, the CDR3 is TGTGCCAGCAGCCCGGCCTACGGACAGCCCTACGAGCAGTACTTC. Translation: CASSPAYGQPYEQYF.

This clonotype was recorded many times. V and J are TRBV29-1 and TRBJ1-3, with D perhaps matching TRBD1 (5 bases). The CDR3 length is 19 residues. Germline assignment: CDR1 SQVTM and CDR2 ANQGSEA. Trimming shortened V by 6 bases and J by 4 bases, and 31 bases separated the two germline ends. The CDR3 loop is CSVGGTDTDPYSRGNTIYF. The CDR3 DNA reads TGCAGCGTCGGGGGAACAGACACCGACCCTTATTCCCGCGGAAACACCATATATTTT.

This clonotype came up many times. The CDR3 loop reads CASSPVRGSRDTQYF. CDR3 coding DNA: TGTGCCAGCAGCCCCGTGAGGGGATCTAGAGATACGCAGTATTTT. This chain links TRBV7-2 with TRBJ2-3; D is possibly TRBD1 or TRBD2 (5 bases each). The CDR3 contains 15 residues. Trimming pared 5 bases from V and 5 bases from J, leaving 17 bases between. CDR1 SGHTA and CDR2 FQGNSA come from the germline V gene.

This clonotype was counted many times. V usage is TRBV4-3 and J usage is TRBJ2-3; 9 bases line up with TRBD2. CDR3 length equals 17 residues. Germline loops: CDR1 LGHNA, CDR2 YSLEER. Trimming cost V 0 bases and J 2 bases; bases outside gene matches: 6. CDR3: CASSQDPRLAATDTQYF. The CDR3 nucleotides are TGCGCCAGCAGCCAAGACCCCAGACTAGCGGCCACAGATACGCAGTATTTT.

This clonotype was seen ten or more times. The rearrangement joins TRBV7-9 to TRBJ1-1, with D perhaps matching TRBD1 (6 bases). The CDR3 is 16 amino acids. The V gene's germline CDR1 is SEHNR and CDR2 FQNEAQ (reference sequence). Deletions cut 6 bases from V and 1 base from J, with 18 bases between. CDR3 sequence (DNA): TGTGCCAGCAGGTCAGGGGATGCAACCCCGAACACTGAAGCTTTCTTT. It codes for CASRSGDATPNTEAFF.

This clonotype was observed at least ten times. This rearrangement joins TRBV28 to TRBJ1-1, with a possible D match to TRBD1 (5 bases). Germline V gene data show CDR1 as MDHEN and CDR2 as SYDVKM. V was trimmed by 4 bases and J by 4 bases, leaving 10 bases between them. The CDR3 totals 13 residues. CDR3 nucleotide sequence: TGTGCCAGCAGTTCCGTGGGGGGCACTGAAGCTTTCTTT. The encoded protein is CASSSVGGTEAFF.

Notes on this clonotype: A much larger clone lies one base from this, so it may be a read error. V is TRBV30 and J is TRBJ2-2; possible D gene TRBD2, 5 bases. The CDR3 is 14 residues long. V lost 2 bases to trimming and J lost 7 bases, with 14 bases between them. Germline-derived CDR1 and CDR2 are GTSNPN and SVGIG (reference sequence). The CDR3 sequence is CAWSSLRGGGELFF. In DNA, the CDR3 is TGTGCCTGGAGTTCCCTTCGAGGAGGCGGGGAGCTGTTTTTT.

CDR3 DNA: TGTGCCAGCAGCCTTCTGGCCGGGACAGGGGAAGGAAAACTGTTTTTT. Translating it yields CASSLLAGTGEGKLFF. The J gene is TRBJ1-4, the V gene TRBV28, with 10 nucleotides matching TRBD1. In germline, CDR1 is MDHEN, CDR2 SYDVKM. This CDR3 comprises 16 residues. V shed 6 bases and J 10 bases; nucleotides not matched to a gene: 14.

This clonotype appeared many times. The chain couples TRBV4-3 to TRBJ2-7; D may correspond to TRBD1 or TRBD2 (5 bases each). Germline CDR1 is LGHNA and CDR2 is YSLEER. Deletions cut 0 bases from V and 5 bases from J, with 20 bases between. This CDR3 spans 17 amino acids. The CDR3 nucleotides are TGCGCCAGCAGCCAAGAACCCGGGACCCCGGTGGTCGACGAGCAGTACTTC. Protein sequence: CASSQEPGTPVVDEQYF.

The chain couples TRBV7-7 to TRBJ2-3, with TRBD2 matching 8 bases. Germline V CDR1 and CDR2: SSHAT, FNYEAQ (reference sequence). CDR3 length equals 16 residues. The junction had 7 bases not matched to a gene; V was cut back by 2 bases and J by 3 bases. The CDR3 DNA sequence: TGTGCCAGCAGCTTATTGGCGGGGGGCAAAACAGATACGCAGTATTTT. Translating gives CASSLLAGGKTDTQYF.

This clonotype has a handful of counts. The rearrangement joins TRBV10-3 to TRBJ1-2; 8 bases match TRBD1. CDR1 is ENHRY and CDR2 is SYGVKD in the germline V gene. The CDR3 totals 14 residues. V shed 6 bases and J 0 bases; nucleotides not matched to a gene: 3. CDR3 in DNA: TGTGCCATCAGGGGGACAGGCACTAACTATGGCTACACCTTC. Protein sequence: CAIRGTGTNYGYTF.

In its sample, this clonotype was seen many times. The chain combines TRBV3-1 with TRBJ2-1; 9 bases line up with TRBD1. Germline CDR1 is LGHDT and CDR2 is YNNKEL (reference sequence). V was clipped by 6 bases and J by 7 bases; unmatched bases: 4. The CDR3 totals 13 residues. CDR3: CASRVGQGNEQFF. CDR3 nucleotides: TGTGCCAGCAGAGTCGGACAGGGGAATGAGCAGTTCTTC.

This chain uses TRBV5-1 with TRBJ2-5, with D uncertain. Trimming took off 0 bases at V and 9 bases at J, with 6 bases between the two ends. The germline CDR1 and CDR2 sequences are SGHRS and YFSETQ. CDR3 length: 11 residues. CDR3 in amino acids: CASSLDNAQYF. Here the CDR3 DNA reads TGCGCCAGCAGCTTGGATAACGCCCAGTACTTC.

This rearrangement joins TRBV4-1 to TRBJ1-3; D is undetermined. There are 13 residues in the CDR3. In germline, CDR1 is MGHRA, CDR2 YSYEKL. Trimming shortened V by 7 bases and J by 0 bases, and 7 bases separated the two germline ends. The DNA for the CDR3 is TGCGCCAGCACGGACCTCTCTGGAAACACCATATATTTT. This codes for CASTDLSGNTIYF.

This CDR3 is CASSLYTNTGELFF. CDR3 sequence (DNA): TGTGCCAGCAGTTTATACACTAACACCGGGGAGCTGTTTTTT. This rearrangement joins TRBV12-3 or TRBV12-4 to TRBJ2-2; D uncertain. This CDR3 contains 14 residues. V lost 2 bases and J 2 bases, leaving 6 bases between the germline ends.

This clonotype has ten or more counts. The rearrangement links TRBV20-1 to TRBJ2-7; TRBD1 matches 9 bases. Germline V gene data show CDR1 as DFQATT and CDR2 as SNEGSKA (reference sequence). Trimming cost V 5 bases and J 0 bases; bases outside gene matches: 5. The CDR3 totals 14 residues. The CDR3 DNA follows: TGCAGTGCTCGTGGGACAGGGTTCTCCTACGAGCAGTACTTC. Its protein product is CSARGTGFSYEQYF.

This sequence joins TRBV5-6 and TRBJ2-7, with D tentatively TRBD1 or TRBD2 (6 bases each). The CDR3 totals 13 residues. Germline V gives CDR1 SGHDT, CDR2 YYEEEE. V was shortened by 4 bases and J by 2 bases, with 10 bases between the two germline ends. The CDR3: CASSHGGTYEQYF. The CDR3 nucleotides are TGTGCCAGCAGCCACGGGGGCACCTACGAGCAGTACTTC.

The genes are TRBV6-2 or TRBV6-3 and TRBJ1-5, with 7 nucleotides matching TRBD1. Germline V CDR1 and CDR2: MNHEY, SVGEGT. The CDR3 spans 17 residues. V lost 8 bases to trimming and J lost 0 bases; unmatched junction nucleotides: 13. The CDR3 DNA is TGTGCCAGCCATCCGGGACAGAGGTTTGATAGCAATCAGCCCCAGCATTTT. Amino acid sequence: CASHPGQRFDSNQPQHF.

This clonotype was seen ten or more times. The rearrangement links TRBV5-1 to TRBJ1-5; 9 bases are shared with TRBD1. V trimming: 4 bases; J trimming: 6 bases; junction bases outside the gene matches: 5. CDR1 SGHRS and CDR2 YFSETQ come from the germline V gene. This CDR3 comprises 14 residues. The CDR3 nucleotides read TGCGCCAGCAGCACCGGACAGGGGAGTCAGCCCCAGCATTTT. Translating gives CASSTGQGSQPQHF.

On this clonotype: This CDR3 fails to terminate in the conserved phenylalanine or tryptophan, so it likely reflects a read error. V and J are TRBV10-3 and TRBJ1-6, with a possible D match to TRBD1 (5 bases). Germline V CDR1 and CDR2: ENHRY, SYGVKD. Trimming took off 2 bases at V and 10 bases at J, with 12 bases between the two ends. The CDR3 is 14 amino acids. Here the CDR3 DNA reads TGTGCCATCAGTGAGAAGCAGGGCGGGTCACCCCTCCACGTT. Translating it yields CAISEKQGGSPLHV.